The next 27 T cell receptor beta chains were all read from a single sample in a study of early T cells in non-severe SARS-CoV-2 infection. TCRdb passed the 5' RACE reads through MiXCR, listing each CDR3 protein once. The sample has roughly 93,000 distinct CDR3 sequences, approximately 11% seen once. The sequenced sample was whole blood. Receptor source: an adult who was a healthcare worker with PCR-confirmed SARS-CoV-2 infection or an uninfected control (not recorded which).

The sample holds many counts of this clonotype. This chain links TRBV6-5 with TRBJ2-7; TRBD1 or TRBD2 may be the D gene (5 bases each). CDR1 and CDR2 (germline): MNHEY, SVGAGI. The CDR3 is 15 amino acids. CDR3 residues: CARGASTGIHYEQYF. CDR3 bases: TGTGCACGAGGGGCCTCTACGGGAATACACTACGAGCAGTACTTC.

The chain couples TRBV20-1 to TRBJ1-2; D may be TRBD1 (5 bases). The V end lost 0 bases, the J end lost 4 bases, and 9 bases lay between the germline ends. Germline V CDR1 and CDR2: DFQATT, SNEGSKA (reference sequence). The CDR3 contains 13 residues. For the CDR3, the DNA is TGCAGTGCTAGAGATTACAGGATCTATGGCTACACCTTC. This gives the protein CSARDYRIYGYTF.

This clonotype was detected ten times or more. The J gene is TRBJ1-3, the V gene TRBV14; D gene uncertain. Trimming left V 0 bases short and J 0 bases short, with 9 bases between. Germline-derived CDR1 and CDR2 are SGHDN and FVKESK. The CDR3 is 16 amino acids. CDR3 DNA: TGTGCCAGCAGCCAAGATTCCAGCCTCTCTGGAAACACCATATATTTT. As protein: CASSQDSSLSGNTIYF.

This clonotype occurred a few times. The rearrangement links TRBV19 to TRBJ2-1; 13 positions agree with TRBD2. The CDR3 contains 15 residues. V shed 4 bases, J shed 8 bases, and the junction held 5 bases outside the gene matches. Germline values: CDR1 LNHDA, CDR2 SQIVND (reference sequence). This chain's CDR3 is CASSKLAGGHHEQFF. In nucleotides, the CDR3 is TGTGCCAGTAGTAAACTAGCGGGGGGGCATCATGAGCAGTTCTTC.

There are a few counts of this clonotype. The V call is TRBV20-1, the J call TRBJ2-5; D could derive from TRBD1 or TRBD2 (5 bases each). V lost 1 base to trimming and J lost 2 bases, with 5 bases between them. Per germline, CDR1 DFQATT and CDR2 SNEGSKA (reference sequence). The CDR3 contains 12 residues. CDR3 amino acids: CSARGGQETQYF. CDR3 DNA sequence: TGCAGTGCTAGAGGGGGGCAAGAGACCCAGTACTTC.

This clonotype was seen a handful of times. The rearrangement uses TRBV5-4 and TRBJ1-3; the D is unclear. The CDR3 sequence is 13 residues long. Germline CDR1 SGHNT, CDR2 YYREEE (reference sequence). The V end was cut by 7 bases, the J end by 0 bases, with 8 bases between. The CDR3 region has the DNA TGTGCCAGCGGCCAGAGCTCTGGAAACACCATATATTTT. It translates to CASGQSSGNTIYF.

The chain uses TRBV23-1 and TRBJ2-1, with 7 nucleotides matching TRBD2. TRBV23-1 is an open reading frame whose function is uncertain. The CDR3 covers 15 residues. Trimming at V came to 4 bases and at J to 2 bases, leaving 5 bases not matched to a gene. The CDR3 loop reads CASSLRGLTYNEQFF. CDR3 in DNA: TGCGCCAGCAGTCTTAGGGGACTAACCTACAATGAGCAGTTCTTC.

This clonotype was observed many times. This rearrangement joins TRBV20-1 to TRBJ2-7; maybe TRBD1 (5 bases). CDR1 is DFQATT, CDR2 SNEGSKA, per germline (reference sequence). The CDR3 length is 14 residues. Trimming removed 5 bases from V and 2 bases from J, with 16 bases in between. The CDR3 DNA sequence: TGCAGTGCTTTCAGGAATGACAGAGCCTACGAGCAGTACTTC. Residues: CSAFRNDRAYEQYF.

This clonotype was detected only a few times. CDR3 residues: CASSLGAGPTYNEQFF. CDR3 nucleotides: TGTGCCAGCAGCTTGGGGGCGGGGCCTACCTACAATGAGCAGTTCTTC. J is TRBJ2-1 and V is TRBV7-9; perhaps D is TRBD1 or TRBD2 (6 bases each). This CDR3 has 16 residues. The germline V gene encodes CDR1 SEHNR and CDR2 FQNEAQ (reference sequence). Trimming removed 3 bases from V and 2 bases from J, with 14 bases in between. Filled out from reference TRBV7-9 and TRBJ2-1, the complete variable domain reads DTGVSQNPRHKITKRGQNVTFRCDPISEHNRLYWYRQTLGQGPEFLTYFQNEAQLEKSRLLSDRFSAERPKGSFSTLEIQRTEQGDSAMYLCASSLGAGPTYNEQFFGPGTRLTVL.

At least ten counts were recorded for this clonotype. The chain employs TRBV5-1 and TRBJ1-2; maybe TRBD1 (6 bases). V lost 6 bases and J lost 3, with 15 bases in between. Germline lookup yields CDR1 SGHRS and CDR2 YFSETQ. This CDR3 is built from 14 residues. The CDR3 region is CASTQGWPDYGYTF. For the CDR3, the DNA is TGCGCCAGCACGCAGGGGTGGCCCGACTATGGCTACACCTTC.

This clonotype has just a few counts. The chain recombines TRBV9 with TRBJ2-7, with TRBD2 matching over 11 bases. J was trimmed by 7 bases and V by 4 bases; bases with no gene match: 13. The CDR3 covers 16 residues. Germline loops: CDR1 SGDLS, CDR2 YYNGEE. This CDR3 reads CASSIGTSGRLGEQYF. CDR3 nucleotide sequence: TGTGCCAGCAGCATCGGGACTAGCGGTCGTCTAGGAGAGCAGTACTTC.

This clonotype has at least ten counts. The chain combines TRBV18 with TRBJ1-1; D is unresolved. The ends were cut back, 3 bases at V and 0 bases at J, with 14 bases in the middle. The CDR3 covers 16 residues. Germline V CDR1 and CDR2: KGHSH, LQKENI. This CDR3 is CASSPPSGRMNTEAFF. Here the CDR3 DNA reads TGTGCCAGCTCACCTCCGTCGGGCAGAATGAACACTGAAGCTTTCTTT.

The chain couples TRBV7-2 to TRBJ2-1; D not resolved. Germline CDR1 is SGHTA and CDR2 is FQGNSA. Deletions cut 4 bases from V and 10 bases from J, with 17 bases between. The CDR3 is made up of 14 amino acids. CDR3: CASSSSWADGEQFF. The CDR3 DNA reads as TGTGCCAGCAGCTCCAGCTGGGCCGACGGAGAGCAGTTCTTC.

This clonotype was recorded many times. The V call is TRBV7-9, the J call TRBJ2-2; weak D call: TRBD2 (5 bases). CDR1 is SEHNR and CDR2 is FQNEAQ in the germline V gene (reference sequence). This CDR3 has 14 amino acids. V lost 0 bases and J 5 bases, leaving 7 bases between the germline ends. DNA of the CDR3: TGTGCCAGCAGCTTAGCTGGGAGTACCGGGGAGCTGTTTTTT. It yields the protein CASSLAGSTGELFF.

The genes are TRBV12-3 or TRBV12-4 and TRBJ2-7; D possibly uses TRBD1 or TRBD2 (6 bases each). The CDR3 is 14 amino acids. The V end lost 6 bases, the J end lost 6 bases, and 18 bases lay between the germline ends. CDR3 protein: CASRFGPGASEQYF. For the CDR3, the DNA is TGTGCCAGCAGATTCGGCCCGGGGGCCAGCGAGCAGTACTTC.

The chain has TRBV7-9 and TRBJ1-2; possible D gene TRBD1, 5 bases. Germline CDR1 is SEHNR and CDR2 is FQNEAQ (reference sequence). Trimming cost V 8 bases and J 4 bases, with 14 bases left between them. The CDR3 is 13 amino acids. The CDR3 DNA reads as TGTGCCAGCTCCGGGACCGACTTCTATGGCTACACCTTC. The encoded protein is CASSGTDFYGYTF.

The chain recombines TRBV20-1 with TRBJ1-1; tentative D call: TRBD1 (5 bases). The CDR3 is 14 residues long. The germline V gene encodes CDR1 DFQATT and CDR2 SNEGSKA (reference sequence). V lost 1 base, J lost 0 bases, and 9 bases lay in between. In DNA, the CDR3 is TGCAGTGCTAGAGTGGCGGGGCTGAACACTGAAGCTTTCTTT. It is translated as CSARVAGLNTEAFF.

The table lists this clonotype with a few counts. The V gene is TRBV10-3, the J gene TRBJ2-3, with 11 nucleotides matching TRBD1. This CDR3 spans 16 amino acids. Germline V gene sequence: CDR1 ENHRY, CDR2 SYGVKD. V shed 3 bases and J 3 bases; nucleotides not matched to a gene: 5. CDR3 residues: CAISELDRGLTDTQYF. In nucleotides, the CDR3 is TGTGCCATCAGTGAATTGGACAGGGGGCTGACAGATACGCAGTATTTT.

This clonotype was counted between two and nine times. The CDR3 DNA reads as TGCAGTGCTCCTACAGGGGATTCCACAGATACGCAGTATTTT. It specifies CSAPTGDSTDTQYF. The rearrangement joins TRBV20-1 to TRBJ2-3; 7 bases map to TRBD1. The V segment lost 5 bases and the J segment 2 bases; nucleotides outside the gene matches: 7. The CDR3 sequence is 14 residues long. Germline V gene lookup returns CDR1 DFQATT and CDR2 SNEGSKA (reference sequence).

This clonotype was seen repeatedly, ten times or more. The CDR3 sequence is CATSSYTGAVNQPQHF. The CDR3 DNA follows: TGTGCCACCAGCAGTTATACAGGGGCGGTGAATCAGCCCCAGCATTTT. The V gene is TRBV15, the J gene TRBJ1-5; 7 nucleotides match TRBD1. V lost 3 bases and J lost 4; bases outside the gene matches: 9. Germline V gene data show CDR1 as LNHNV and CDR2 as YYDKDF (reference sequence). CDR3 length: 16 residues.

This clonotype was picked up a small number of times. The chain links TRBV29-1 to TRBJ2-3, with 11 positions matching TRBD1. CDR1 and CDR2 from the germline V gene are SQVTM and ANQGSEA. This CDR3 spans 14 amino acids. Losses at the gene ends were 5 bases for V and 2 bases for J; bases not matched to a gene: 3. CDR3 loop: CSVNGQGATDTQYF. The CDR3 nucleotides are TGCAGCGTTAACGGACAGGGGGCCACAGATACGCAGTATTTT.

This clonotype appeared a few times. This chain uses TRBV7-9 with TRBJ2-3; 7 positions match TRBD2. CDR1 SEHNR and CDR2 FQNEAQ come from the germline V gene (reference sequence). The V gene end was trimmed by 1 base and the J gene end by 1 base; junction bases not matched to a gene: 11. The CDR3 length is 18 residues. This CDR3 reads CASSLVVSGGRGTDTQYF. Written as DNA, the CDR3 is TGTGCCAGCAGCTTAGTGGTTTCAGGCGGGAGAGGCACAGATACGCAGTATTTT.

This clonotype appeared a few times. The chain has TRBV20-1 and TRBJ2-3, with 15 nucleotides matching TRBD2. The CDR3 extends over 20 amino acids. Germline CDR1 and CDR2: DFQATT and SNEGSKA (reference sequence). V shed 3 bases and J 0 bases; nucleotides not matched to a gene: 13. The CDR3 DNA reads TGCAGTGCTAGCCCCGTCCCGGGACTAGCGGGGGGTCCTAGCACAGATACGCAGTATTTT. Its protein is CSASPVPGLAGGPSTDTQYF.

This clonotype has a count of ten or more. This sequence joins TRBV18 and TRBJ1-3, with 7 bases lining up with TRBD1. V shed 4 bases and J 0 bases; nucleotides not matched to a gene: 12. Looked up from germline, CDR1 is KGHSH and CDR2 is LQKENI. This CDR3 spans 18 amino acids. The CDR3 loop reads CASSQLDRAHISGNTIYF. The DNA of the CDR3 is TGTGCCAGCTCACAGCTAGACAGGGCCCACATCTCTGGAAACACCATATATTTT.

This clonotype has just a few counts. The CDR3 coding sequence is TGTGCCAGCAGTGAACTGACATTTCTCTATGGCTACACCTTC. Translated, it gives CASSELTFLYGYTF. The rearrangement links TRBV6-1 to TRBJ1-2; D remains unclear. Germline V CDR1 and CDR2: MNHNS, SASEGT. The ends were cut back, 2 bases at V and 4 bases at J, with 11 bases in the middle. This CDR3 has 14 residues.

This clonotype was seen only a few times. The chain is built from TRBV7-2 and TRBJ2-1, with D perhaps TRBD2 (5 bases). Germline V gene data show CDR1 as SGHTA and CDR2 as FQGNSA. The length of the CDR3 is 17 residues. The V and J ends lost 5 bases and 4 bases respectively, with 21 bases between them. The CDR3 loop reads CASSPHPPKRNYNEQFF. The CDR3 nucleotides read TGTGCCAGCAGCCCACATCCCCCTAAGCGGAATTACAATGAGCAGTTCTTC.

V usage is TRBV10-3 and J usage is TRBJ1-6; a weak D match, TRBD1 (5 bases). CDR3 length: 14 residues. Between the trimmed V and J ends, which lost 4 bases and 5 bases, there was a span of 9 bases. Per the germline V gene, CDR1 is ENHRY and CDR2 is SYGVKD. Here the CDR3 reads CAISGGADNSPLHF. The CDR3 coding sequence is TGTGCCATCAGTGGAGGGGCAGATAATTCACCCCTCCACTTT.